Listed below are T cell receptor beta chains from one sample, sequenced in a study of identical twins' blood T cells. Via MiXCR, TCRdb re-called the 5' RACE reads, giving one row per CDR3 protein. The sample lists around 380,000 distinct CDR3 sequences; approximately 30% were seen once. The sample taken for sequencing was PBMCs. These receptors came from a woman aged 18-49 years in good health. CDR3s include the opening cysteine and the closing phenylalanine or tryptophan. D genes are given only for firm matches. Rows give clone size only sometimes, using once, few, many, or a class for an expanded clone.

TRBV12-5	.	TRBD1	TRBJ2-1	CASGADRVTYNEQFF	TGTGCTAGTGGTGCTGACAGGGTCACCTACAATGAGCAGTTCTTC
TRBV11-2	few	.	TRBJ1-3	CASSLAGARFSGNTIYF	TGTGCCAGCAGCTTAGCGGGTGCCCGCTTCTCTGGAAACACCATATATTTT
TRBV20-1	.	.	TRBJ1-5	CSAREVRDQPQHF	TGCAGTGCTAGAGAAGTCAGAGATCAGCCCCAGCATTTT
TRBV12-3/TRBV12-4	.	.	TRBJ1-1	CASSPGRGLNTEAFF	TGTGCCAGCAGTCCCGGACGGGGTCTGAACACTGAAGCTTTCTTT
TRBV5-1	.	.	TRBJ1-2	CASSMDPGSYTF	TGCGCCAGCAGCATGGACCCGGGGAGCTACACCTTC
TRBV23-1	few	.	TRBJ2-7	CASSHRFYEQYF	TGCGCCAGCAGTCATCGGTTCTACGAGCAGTACTTC
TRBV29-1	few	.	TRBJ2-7	CSVGSLGNEQYF	TGCAGCGTTGGCTCGCTTGGGAACGAGCAGTACTTC
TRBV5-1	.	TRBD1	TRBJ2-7	CASSSNPGQQDEQYF	TGCGCCAGCAGCTCAAACCCGGGACAGCAGGACGAGCAGTACTTC
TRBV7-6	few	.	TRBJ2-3	CAGSLRGTDTQYF	TGTGCCGGCAGCTTAAGGGGCACAGATACGCAGTATTTT
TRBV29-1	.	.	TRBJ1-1	CSAGGGSAEAFF	TGCAGCGCTGGGGGGGGGTCCGCCGAGGCTTTCTTT
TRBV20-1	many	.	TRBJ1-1	CSARDPGRGLNTEAFF	TGCAGTGCTAGAGATCCCGGCCGGGGGTTGAACACTGAAGCTTTCTTT
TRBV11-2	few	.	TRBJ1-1	CASRKIGNTEAFF	TGTGCCAGCAGGAAAATCGGGAACACTGAAGCTTTCTTT
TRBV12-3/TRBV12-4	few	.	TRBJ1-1	CASSGSLGYTEAFF	TGTGCCAGCAGTGGGAGCCTCGGGTACACTGAAGCTTTCTTT
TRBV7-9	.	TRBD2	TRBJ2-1	CASSFCGGVDEQFF	TGTGCCAGCAGCTTCTGCGGGGGGGTGGATGAGCAGTTCTTC
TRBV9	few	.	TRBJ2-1	CASSVGGTEQFF	TGTGCCAGCAGCGTAGGCGGAACTGAGCAGTTCTTC
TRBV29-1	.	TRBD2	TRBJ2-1	CSSGLAFSNEQFF	TGCAGCTCTGGACTAGCGTTCTCCAATGAGCAGTTCTTC
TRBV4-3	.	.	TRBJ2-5	CASSPGPEETQYF	TGCGCCAGCAGCCCGGGTCCAGAAGAGACCCAGTACTTC
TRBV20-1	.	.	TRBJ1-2	CSARPPVVAGYTF	TGCAGTGCTAGACCTCCCGTTGTGGCTGGCTACACCTTC
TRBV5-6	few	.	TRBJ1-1	CASIGDLNTEAFF	TGTGCCAGCATCGGGGACTTGAACACTGAAGCTTTCTTT
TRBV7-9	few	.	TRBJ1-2	CASSTPQASNYGYTF	TGTGCCAGCAGCACCCCCCAGGCGTCTAACTATGGCTACACCTTC
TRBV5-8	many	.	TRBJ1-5	CASSLNLGPNQPQHF	TGTGCCAGCAGCTTGAACCTTGGCCCTAATCAGCCCCAGCATTTT
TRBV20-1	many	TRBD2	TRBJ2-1	CSARAGAEADEQFF	TGCAGTGCTAGGGCGGGAGCGGAAGCGGATGAGCAGTTCTTC
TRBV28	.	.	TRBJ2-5	CASSLAPLGGTQYF	TGTGCCAGCAGTTTAGCTCCCCTGGGTGGGACCCAGTACTTC
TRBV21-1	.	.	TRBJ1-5	CASSTLTGGAYSWPQHF	TGTGCCAGCAGCACCCTGACAGGGGGCGCCTATTCATGGCCCCAGCATTTT
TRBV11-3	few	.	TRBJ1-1	CASSARGGVEAFF	TGTGCCAGCAGCGCCCGGGGCGGCGTGGAAGCTTTCTTT
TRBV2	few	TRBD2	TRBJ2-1	CASYGTSGEGEQFF	TGTGCCAGCTACGGGACTAGCGGGGAGGGGGAGCAGTTCTTC
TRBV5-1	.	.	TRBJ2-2	CASREPGELFF	TGCGCCAGCCGAGAACCCGGGGAGCTGTTTTTT
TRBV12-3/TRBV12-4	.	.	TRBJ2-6	CASSSLFSRSYSGANVLTF	TGTGCCAGCAGTTCCCTCTTTAGCAGGTCCTACTCTGGGGCCAACGTCCTGACTTTC
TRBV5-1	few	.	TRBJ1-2	CASSPTGLMSTRGYTF	TGCGCCAGCAGCCCCACGGGACTGATGTCTACGAGGGGCTACACCTTC
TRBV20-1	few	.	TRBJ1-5	CSARDANREPQHF	TGCAGTGCTAGAGATGCGAATCGGGAGCCCCAGCATTTT
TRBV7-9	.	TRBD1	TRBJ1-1	CAILQGVSTEAFF	TGTGCCATACTACAGGGGGTGAGCACTGAAGCTTTCTTT
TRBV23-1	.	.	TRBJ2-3	CASSQGYTDTQYF	TGCGCCAGCAGTCAGGGATACACAGATACGCAGTATTTT
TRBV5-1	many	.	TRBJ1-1	CASSAYGGDSEAFF	TGCGCCAGCAGTGCATATGGGGGTGACTCTGAAGCTTTCTTT
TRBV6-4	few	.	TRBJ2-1	CASSARGGWYNEQFF	TGTGCCAGCAGTGCAAGGGGGGGCTGGTACAATGAGCAGTTCTTC
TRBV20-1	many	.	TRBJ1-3	CSARDRTVSGNTIYF	TGCAGTGCTAGAGATCGTACAGTCTCTGGAAACACCATATATTTT
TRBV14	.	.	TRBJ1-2	CASRHPDSYGYTF	TGTGCCAGCAGGCATCCCGACAGCTATGGCTACACCTTC
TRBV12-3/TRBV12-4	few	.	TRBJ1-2	CASSLDGSRGYTF	TGTGCCAGCAGTTTAGATGGTTCTCGGGGCTACACCTTC
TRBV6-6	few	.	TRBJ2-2	CASSHSPGELFF	TGTGCCAGCAGCCATAGTCCCGGGGAGCTGTTTTTT
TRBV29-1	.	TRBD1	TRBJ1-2	CSVPQGGNYGYTF	TGCAGCGTACCCCAGGGGGGAAACTATGGCTACACCTTC
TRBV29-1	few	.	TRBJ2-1	CSVERGFSYNEQFF	TGCAGCGTTGAAAGGGGGTTCTCCTACAATGAGCAGTTCTTC
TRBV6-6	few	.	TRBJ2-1	CASSPDSNEQFF	TGTGCCAGCAGTCCCGACAGCAATGAGCAGTTCTTC
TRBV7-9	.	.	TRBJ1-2	CASSLTVTGVTGYTF	TGTGCCAGCAGCTTAACGGTGACAGGCGTAACTGGCTACACCTTC
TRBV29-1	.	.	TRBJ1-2	CSVEVAGPYGYTF	TGCAGCGTTGAGGTGGCAGGCCCCTATGGCTACACCTTC
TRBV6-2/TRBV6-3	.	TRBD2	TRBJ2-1	CASSYGASGTIYNEQFF	TGTGCCAGCAGTTACGGGGCTAGCGGGACTATCTACAATGAGCAGTTCTTC
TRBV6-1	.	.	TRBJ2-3	CASSEVGQIREQYF	TGTGCCAGCAGTGAGGTTGGGCAGATTAGGGAGCAGTATTTT
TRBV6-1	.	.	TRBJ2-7	CASSRKTQGMNEQYF	TGTGCCAGCAGTCGAAAGACGCAAGGGATGAACGAGCAGTACTTC
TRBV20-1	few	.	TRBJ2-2	CSARSQGNSGELFF	TGCAGTGCTAGATCGCAGGGGAATTCGGGGGAGCTGTTTTTT
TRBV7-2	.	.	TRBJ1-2	CANSTDSLGTYGYTF	TGTGCCAACAGCACGGACAGCCTTGGAACTTATGGCTACACCTTC
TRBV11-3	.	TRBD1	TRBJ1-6	CASSSSGTVNSPLHF	TGTGCCAGCAGCTCCTCCGGGACAGTAAATTCACCCCTCCACTTT
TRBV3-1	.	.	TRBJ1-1	CASSQFSNTEAFF	TGTGCCAGCAGCCAATTCAGTAACACTGAAGCTTTCTTT
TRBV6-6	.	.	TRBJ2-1	CASSYVDLAWDEQFF	TGTGCCAGCAGTTACGTGGATCTAGCGTGGGATGAGCAGTTCTTC
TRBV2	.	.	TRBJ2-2	CASKWELNTGELFF	TGTGCCAGCAAGTGGGAGCTGAACACCGGGGAGCTGTTTTTT
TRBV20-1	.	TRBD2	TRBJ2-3	CSASGGLTSTDTQYF	TGCAGTGCTAGTGGGGGACTAACTAGCACAGATACGCAGTATTTT
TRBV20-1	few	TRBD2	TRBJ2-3	CSALLATDTQYF	TGCAGTGCTTTACTAGCGACAGATACGCAGTATTTT
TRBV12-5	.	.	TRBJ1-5	CASGLDNQPQHF	TGTGCTAGTGGTTTGGACAATCAGCCCCAGCATTTT
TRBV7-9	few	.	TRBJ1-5	CASSLPGFQPQHF	TGTGCCAGCAGCTTACCCGGGTTTCAGCCCCAGCATTTT
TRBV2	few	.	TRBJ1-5	CASSEGGTANQPQHF	TGTGCCAGCAGTGAAGGGGGAACAGCTAATCAGCCCCAGCATTTT
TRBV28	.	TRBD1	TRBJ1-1	CASFRGQGEEAFF	TGTGCCAGCTTCCGAGGACAGGGGGAGGAAGCTTTCTTT
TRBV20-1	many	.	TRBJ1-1	CSARRTDLEAFF	TGCAGTGCTAGAAGGACAGACCTTGAAGCTTTCTTT
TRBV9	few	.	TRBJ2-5	CASSVGTAKETQYF	TGTGCCAGCAGCGTAGGGACAGCAAAAGAGACCCAGTACTTC